The present entry profiles one TCR beta chain with its context. Its specificity is not known. The same CDR3 is also encoded by other DNA sequences in this sample. Replicate PCRs run on unsorted PBMC used around 0.3 ug DNA, which was 30,000 or so T cell genomes. Sequencing was performed with immunoSEQ multiplex PCR; in TCRdb, only in-frame clones are kept and a portion is missing. The table shows 450,000 to 500,000 clones, with 79% occurring only once. The sample belongs to a study of shared clonotypes between healthy human individuals. Study-wide findings and caveats: An expected dependence of interdonor clonotype sharing on sequencing depth was noted.

V was clipped by 3 bases and J by 2 bases, with 5 bases between them. The germline gives CDR1 MDHEN, CDR2 SYDVKM. This CDR3 is 12 amino acids long. The sequenced sample consisted of PBMCs. The J gene is TRBJ2-7, the V gene TRBV28; D not resolved. The sequence derives from a woman aged 40 to 50 in good health. Some clones in this sample may be carry-over from other donors' samples. CDR3: CASSFTPYEQYF. The CDR3 nucleotides are TGTGCCAGCAGTTTTACTCCCTACGAGCAGTACTTC.